A single sample gave rise to the 30 T cell receptor beta chains below, sequenced in a study of cytomegalovirus exposure and HLA in healthy donors. It was with 60 Vbeta and 13 Jbeta primers that the PCR ran. Repertoires were generated with immunoSEQ multiplex PCR, while TCRdb's copy carries only in-frame clones and drops some. The data show 92,000 or so clones, approximately 68% seen once. The sample taken for sequencing was PBMCs. These receptors originate from a woman aged 50 to 60 in good health and CMV-seropositive.

This clone has just a few counts. This chain connects TRBV6-5 to TRBJ2-7; D uncertain. Trimming removed 6 bases at V and 2 bases at J, with 14 bases between. The CDR3 is 14 amino acids. The germline gives CDR1 MNHEY, CDR2 SVGAGI. The CDR3 loop reads CASRLTRLTYEQYF. CDR3 DNA: TGTGCCAGCAGATTAACAAGACTGACCTACGAGCAGTACTTC.

The V call is TRBV18, the J call TRBJ1-1; D gene ambiguous. CDR1 KGHSH and CDR2 LQKENI come from the germline V gene. The CDR3 contains 14 residues. Trimming left V 0 bases short and J 8 bases short, with 13 bases between. The CDR3 region is CASSPPVSSREAFF. CDR3 nucleotide sequence: TGTGCCAGCTCACCACCGGTCTCTAGTAGGGAAGCTTTCTTT.

Turning to this clone: Other DNA variants within this sample encode the same CDR3. The chain employs TRBV5-1 and TRBJ1-1; D is ambiguous. Trimming left V 0 bases short and J 1 base short, with 4 bases between. The CDR3 covers 13 residues. Per the germline V gene, CDR1 is SGHRS and CDR2 is YFSETQ. The CDR3 loop reads CASSLEQNTEAFF. CDR3 sequence (DNA): TGCGCCAGCAGCTTGGAACAGAACACTGAAGCTTTCTTT.

The J gene is TRBJ2-3, the V gene TRBV9, with D perhaps matching TRBD2 (7 bases). CDR1 SGDLS and CDR2 YYNGEE come from the germline V gene. This CDR3 spans 17 amino acids. V shed 4 bases and J shed 5 bases, with 23 bases lying between them. CDR3 nucleotides: TGTGCCAGCAGCTACTGGGGGGGGCAGATTTCTGGAGATACGCAGTATTTT. It is translated as CASSYWGGQISGDTQYF.

The table lists this clone with many counts. The chain is built from TRBV13 and TRBJ1-2; maybe TRBD1 (6 bases). Germline assignment: CDR1 PRHDT and CDR2 FYEKMQ (reference sequence). The CDR3 contains 16 residues. Trimming took off 4 bases at V and 9 bases at J, with 24 bases between the two ends. CDR3 loop: CASSSFATGTRWSYTF. The CDR3 coding sequence is TGTGCCAGCAGCTCTTTCGCGACCGGGACACGGTGGAGCTACACCTTC.

The chain is built from TRBV6-5 and TRBJ1-2, with 9 positions matching TRBD1. In germline, CDR1 is MNHEY, CDR2 SVGAGI. The ends lost 4 bases at V and 4 bases at J; junction bases unmatched: 7. The length of the CDR3 is 15 residues. This CDR3 is CASSSRTGASYGYTF. In nucleotides, the CDR3 is TGTGCCAGCAGTTCCCGGACAGGGGCGTCCTATGGCTACACCTTC.

The chain uses TRBV7-2 and TRBJ1-1, with D perhaps TRBD1 (5 bases). The germline V and J ends were trimmed by 5 bases and 1 base, with 8 bases remaining between them. The CDR3 is made up of 13 amino acids. Germline V gives CDR1 SGHTA, CDR2 FQGNSA. The CDR3 nucleotides are TGTGCCAGCAGCATAACAGGGAACACTGAAGCTTTCTTT. Translation gives CASSITGNTEAFF. The full variable domain, in which reference TRBV7-2 and TRBJ1-1 provide the parts outside the CDR3, is GAGVSQSPSNKVTEKGKDVELRCDPISGHTALYWYRQSLGQGLEFLIYFQGNSAPDKSGLPSDRFSAERTGGSVSTLTIQRTQQEDSAVYLCASSITGNTEAFFGQGTRLTVV.

This clone occurred once. The chain combines TRBV28 with TRBJ1-6; 7 bases map to TRBD1. Germline CDR1 reads MDHEN; CDR2 reads SYDVKM. V lost 8 bases and J lost 10; bases outside the gene matches: 8. This CDR3 spans 13 amino acids. CDR3 loop: CASSPTGNSPLHF. CDR3 bases: TGTGCCAGCTCCCCGACAGGGAACTCACCCCTCCACTTT.

The CDR3: CASSSFYRESFSGANVLTF. CDR3 bases: TGTGCCAGCAGCTCGTTTTACCGGGAAAGTTTCTCTGGGGCCAACGTCCTGACTTTC. This chain links TRBV5-6 with TRBJ2-6, with a possible D match to TRBD2 (5 bases). Trimming removed 3 bases from V and 0 bases from J, with 19 bases in between. In germline, CDR1 is SGHDT, CDR2 YYEEEE. CDR3 length: 19 amino acids.

The V call is TRBV28, the J call TRBJ2-7, with a tentative D call TRBD2 (6 bases). Germline CDR1 is MDHEN and CDR2 is SYDVKM. The ends were cut back, 8 bases at V and 2 bases at J, with 13 bases in the middle. The CDR3 has 13 amino acids. The CDR3 reads CASFGRETYEQYF. CDR3 sequence (DNA): TGTGCCAGCTTTGGACGGGAGACCTACGAGCAGTACTTC.

The V and J genes are TRBV11-2 and TRBJ2-7; the match to TRBD2 covers 16 bases. V shed 3 bases and J 3 bases; nucleotides not matched to a gene: 5. Germline lookup yields CDR1 SGHAT and CDR2 FQNNGV. This CDR3 comprises 17 residues. The CDR3 nucleotides are TGTGCCAGCAGCTTCGGGACTAGCGGGGGGGGTTTCTACGAGCAGTACTTC. Its translation: CASSFGTSGGGFYEQYF.

Regarding this clone: Other DNA sequences within the sample encode an identical CDR3. The rearrangement joins TRBV19 to TRBJ1-1; unclear D gene. Trimming stripped 4 bases from V and 3 bases from J, with 12 bases between. The CDR3 is made up of 14 amino acids. CDR1 and CDR2 from the germline V gene are LNHDA and SQIVND (reference sequence). Written as DNA, the CDR3 is TGTGCCAGTAGTACGGGTGGTAAGGACACTGAAGCTTTCTTT. It codes for CASSTGGKDTEAFF.

The chain is built from TRBV30 and TRBJ2-1; 10 bases are a match to TRBD2. The germline CDR1 and CDR2 sequences are GTSNPN and SVGIG (reference sequence). The J segment lost 5 bases and the V segment lost 5 bases, leaving 12 bases of the junction unmatched. The CDR3 sequence is 16 residues long. The CDR3 coding sequence is TGTGCCTGGGCACTAGCGGGGTTGGGGGTCCACAATGAGCAGTTCTTC. This encodes CAWALAGLGVHNEQFF.

The V call is TRBV7-7, the J call TRBJ2-2; D gene unclear. The CDR3 runs 13 residues. Germline V gene sequence: CDR1 SSHAT, CDR2 FNYEAQ (reference sequence). Trimming shortened V by 4 bases and J by 4 bases, and 7 bases separated the two germline ends. The CDR3 nucleotides read TGTGCCAGCAGCTCCTCCGGCACCGGGGAGCTGTTTTTT. Residues: CASSSSGTGELFF.

Many counts were recorded for this clone. This chain links TRBV28 with TRBJ1-2; 8 positions agree with TRBD1. Germline V CDR1 and CDR2: MDHEN, SYDVKM. The CDR3 sequence is 15 residues long. The junction had 14 bases not matched to a gene; V was cut back by 6 bases and J by 8 bases. The CDR3 loop reads CASSYDSDREWGYTF. DNA of the CDR3: TGTGCCAGCAGCTACGACTCGGACAGGGAATGGGGCTACACCTTC.

This rearrangement joins TRBV7-8 to TRBJ1-3; TRBD1 matches 7 bases. CDR1 is SGHVS, CDR2 FQNEAQ, per germline. The junction had 8 bases not matched to a gene; V was cut back by 3 bases and J by 15 bases. The CDR3 totals 12 residues. CDR3 sequence reads: CASSLGPGQKYF. CDR3 nucleotides: TGTGCCAGCAGCTTGGGACCGGGACAGAAATATTTT.

V gene TRBV4-1 combines with J gene TRBJ1-1; possibly TRBD1 for D (6 bases). Trimming took 4 bases from V and 4 from J, leaving 16 bases between them. CDR1 is MGHRA, CDR2 YSYEKL, per germline. This CDR3 spans 15 amino acids. As DNA, the CDR3 is TGCGCCAGCAGCCTCGACAGGTGGGTTGGCACTGAAGCTTTCTTT. Its translation is CASSLDRWVGTEAFF.

The chain uses TRBV7-9 and TRBJ1-6; 8 nucleotides line up with TRBD1. Germline trimming cut 3 bases from V and 8 bases from J; bases unmatched to any gene: 6. The CDR3 consists of 15 residues. Looked up from germline, CDR1 is SEHNR and CDR2 is FQNEAQ (reference sequence). DNA of the CDR3: TGTGCCAGCAGCTTTGGGCAGGGGGCTTATTCACCCCTCCACTTT. It translates to CASSFGQGAYSPLHF.

V gene TRBV5-1 combines with J gene TRBJ1-2; possibly TRBD1 for D (5 bases). This CDR3 is built from 14 residues. Looked up from germline, CDR1 is SGHRS and CDR2 is YFSETQ. V lost 1 base and J 7 bases, leaving 14 bases between the germline ends. The CDR3 DNA reads TGCGCCAGCAGCTTGTTTTCAGGGTCGGGTGGCTACACCTTC. Protein: CASSLFSGSGGYTF.

J is TRBJ1-2 and V is TRBV5-1, with D perhaps TRBD1 (6 bases). Germline V gene data show CDR1 as SGHRS and CDR2 as YFSETQ. The CDR3 consists of 15 residues. V dropped 0 bases and J dropped 3 bases, with 12 bases sitting between them. CDR3 coding DNA: TGCGCCAGCAGCTTGGCCGAGGGGGTGGACTATGGCTACACCTTC. Protein: CASSLAEGVDYGYTF.

This clone turned up a few times. The genes are TRBV7-8 and TRBJ1-5, with D possibly matching TRBD1 (5 bases). Germline-derived CDR1 and CDR2 are SGHVS and FQNEAQ. The ends were cut back, 2 bases at V and 10 bases at J, with 21 bases in the middle. The CDR3 is 16 amino acids. The DNA for the CDR3 is TGTGCCAGCAGCTTAAACGGCAGGGCTTTAGGGCAACCCCAGCATTTT. Protein: CASSLNGRALGQPQHF.

This chain links TRBV18 with TRBJ1-1; 9 positions agree with TRBD1. The germline V gene has CDR1 KGHSH and CDR2 LQKENI. The V gene end was trimmed by 2 bases and the J gene end by 6 bases; junction bases not matched to a gene: 1. This CDR3 region has 13 residues. CDR3 sequence reads: CASSPRTGAEAFF. The CDR3 nucleotides are TGTGCCAGCTCACCAAGGACAGGGGCTGAAGCTTTCTTT.

The chain has TRBV2 and TRBJ2-3, with TRBD2 matching 9 bases. This CDR3 contains 17 residues. The germline V gene has CDR1 SNHLY and CDR2 FYNNEI. V lost 2 bases, J lost 1 base, and 7 bases stayed unmatched. The CDR3 nucleotides are TGTGCCAGCAGTGAAAGGGCTAGCGGGGCCCGCACAGATACGCAGTATTTT. This gives the protein CASSERASGARTDTQYF.

This clone was found a few times. This chain uses TRBV28 with TRBJ1-1, with 7 bases lining up with TRBD1. With V trimmed by 8 bases and J by 3 bases, 6 bases remained unmatched. This CDR3 spans 13 amino acids. Looked up from germline, CDR1 is MDHEN and CDR2 is SYDVKM. CDR3 in DNA: TGTGCCAGCCAACGACAGGGATACACTGAAGCTTTCTTT. Translating it yields CASQRQGYTEAFF.

V usage is TRBV30 and J usage is TRBJ2-1, with 7 positions matching TRBD1. The length of the CDR3 is 13 residues. The germline V gene encodes CDR1 GTSNPN and CDR2 SVGIG (reference sequence). With V trimmed by 0 bases and J by 6 bases, 2 bases remained unmatched. The CDR3 bases are TGTGCCTGGAGTGTACAGGGGATCAATGAGCAGTTCTTC. It codes for CAWSVQGINEQFF.

The chain links TRBV14 to TRBJ1-1; no clear D. Per the germline V gene, CDR1 is SGHDN and CDR2 is FVKESK. V lost 0 bases and J 0 bases, leaving 11 bases between the germline ends. This CDR3 is 16 amino acids long. The CDR3 loop is CASSQDGEGMNTEAFF. CDR3 bases: TGTGCCAGCAGCCAAGATGGGGAGGGAATGAACACTGAAGCTTTCTTT.

The chain joins TRBV30 to TRBJ1-1, with TRBD1 identical over 7 bases. After removal of 4 bases from V and 0 bases from J, the junction contained 8 bases not matched to a gene. CDR1 GTSNPN and CDR2 SVGIG come from the germline V gene (reference sequence). CDR3 length: 15 amino acids. CDR3 DNA sequence: TGTGCCTGGACCCGACTAGGGGGCTTGAACACTGAAGCTTTCTTT. Translation gives CAWTRLGGLNTEAFF.

The CDR3 nucleotides are TGTGCCAGCAGACCGGGCGGGCCAGCGGGGGGGCGGAATGAGCAGTTCTTC. It is translated as CASRPGGPAGGRNEQFF. The V and J genes are TRBV5-4 and TRBJ2-1; 10 bases are shared with TRBD2. The CDR3 has 17 residues. With 5 bases clipped from V and 7 bases from J, the junction kept 15 bases outside the gene matches. Germline lookup yields CDR1 SGHNT and CDR2 YYREEE (reference sequence).

Written as DNA, the CDR3 is TGTGCCAGCAGTTACTCTTCTACCTATGGCTACACCTTC. Its protein product is CASSYSSTYGYTF. V gene TRBV6-5 combines with J gene TRBJ1-2; no firm D call. CDR1 MNHEY and CDR2 SVGAGI come from the germline V gene. This CDR3 contains 13 residues. V lost 0 bases and J lost 4, with 6 bases in between.

The chain joins TRBV20-1 to TRBJ1-1; D not resolved. The CDR3 length is 11 residues. Trimming removed 0 bases at V and 6 bases at J, with 5 bases between. Germline V CDR1 and CDR2: DFQATT, SNEGSKA (reference sequence). For the CDR3, the DNA is TGCAGTGCTAGAGAGCGGCCTGAAGCTTTCTTT. The encoded protein is CSARERPEAFF.